This TCR beta chain derives from a study of blood T cell repertoires in COVID-19. V gave up 5 bases and J gave up 5 bases; unmatched junction bases: 4. The length of the CDR3 is 13 residues. The germline V gene encodes CDR1 LNHDA and CDR2 SQIVND (reference sequence). Data came from immunoSEQ multiplex PCR; TCRdb stores just in-frame clones and leaves some out. Of about 310,000 clones in the sample, under 90% were seen once. This clonotype originated in a man between 60 and 75 years old who had recovered from COVID-19. Specimen: PBMCs or T cells enriched from blood (not recorded which). The genes are TRBV19 and TRBJ1-2; TRBD1 aligns across 8 bases. Written as DNA, the CDR3 is TGTGCCAGTAGTCCCGGACAGGGTTATGGCTACACCTTC. It yields the protein CASSPGQGYGYTF.